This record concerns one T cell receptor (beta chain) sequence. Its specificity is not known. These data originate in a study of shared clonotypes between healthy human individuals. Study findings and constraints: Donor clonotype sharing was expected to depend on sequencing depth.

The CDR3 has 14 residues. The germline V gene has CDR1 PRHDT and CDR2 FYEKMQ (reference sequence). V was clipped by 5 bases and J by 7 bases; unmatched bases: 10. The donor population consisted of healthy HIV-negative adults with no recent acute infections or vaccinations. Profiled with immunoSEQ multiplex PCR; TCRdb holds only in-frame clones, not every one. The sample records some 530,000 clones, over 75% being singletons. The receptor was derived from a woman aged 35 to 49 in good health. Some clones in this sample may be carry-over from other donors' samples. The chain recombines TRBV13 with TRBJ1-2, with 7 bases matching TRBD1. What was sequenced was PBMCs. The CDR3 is CASSKPDRRGGYTF. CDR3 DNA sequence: TGTGCCAGCAGCAAACCGGACAGGCGGGGTGGCTACACCTTC.